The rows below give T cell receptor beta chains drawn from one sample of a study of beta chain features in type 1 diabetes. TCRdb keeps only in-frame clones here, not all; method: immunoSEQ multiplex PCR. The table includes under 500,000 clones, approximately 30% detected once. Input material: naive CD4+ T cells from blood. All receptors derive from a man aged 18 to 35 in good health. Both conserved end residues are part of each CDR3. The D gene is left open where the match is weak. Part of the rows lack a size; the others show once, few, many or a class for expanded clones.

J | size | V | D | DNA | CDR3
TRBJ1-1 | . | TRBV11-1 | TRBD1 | TGTGCCAGCAGCTTGGCTATCCAGGGGGCTGAAGCTTTCTTT | CASSLAIQGAEAFF
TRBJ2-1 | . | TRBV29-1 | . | TGCAGCGCGGAAGGGCTTTCCTACAATGAGCAGTTCTTC | CSAEGLSYNEQFF
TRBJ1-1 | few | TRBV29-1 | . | TGCAGCGGTAGGGGGTTCGTCACTGAAGCTTTCTTT | CSGRGFVTEAFF
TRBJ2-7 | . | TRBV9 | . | TGTGCCAGCAGCGTCCGGGACGTAGGGTCCTACGAGCAGTACTTC | CASSVRDVGSYEQYF
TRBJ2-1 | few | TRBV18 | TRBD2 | TGTGCCAGCTCACCCCTAGCGGGAGGGCCGGATGAGCAGTTCTTC | CASSPLAGGPDEQFF
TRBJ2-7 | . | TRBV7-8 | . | TGTGCCAGCAGCTTAGTTTCCGACTACGAGCAGTACTTC | CASSLVSDYEQYF
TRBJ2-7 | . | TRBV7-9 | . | TGTGCCAGCAGCTGGGACACCTACGAGCAGTACTTC | CASSWDTYEQYF
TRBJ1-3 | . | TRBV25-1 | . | TGTGCCAGCAAAGGTCAGGTCAACACCATATATTTT | CASKGQVNTIYF
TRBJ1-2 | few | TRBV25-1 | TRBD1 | TGTGCCAGCAGCCTTCGGGACAGGGGATATGGCTACACCTTC | CASSLRDRGYGYTF
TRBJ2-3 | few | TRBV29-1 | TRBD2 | TGCAGCGCCCGAGGGACTAGCGGGTCTGATACGCAGTATTTT | CSARGTSGSDTQYF
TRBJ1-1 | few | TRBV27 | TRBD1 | TGTGCCAGCAGGGACAGGGCGAACACTGAAGCTTTCTTT | CASRDRANTEAFF